The 8 T cell receptor beta chains reported below all come from one sample, sequenced in a study of shared clonotypes between healthy human individuals. Naivety among CD8 cells was defined by CD45RO negativity and positive CCR7 selection, thereby excluding terminally differentiated effector memory CD45RA+ cells. Assay used: immunoSEQ multiplex PCR; TCRdb lists only in-frame clones, some missing. Of approximately 720,000 clones in the sample, 92% were seen once. Sequenced sample: naive CD8+ T cells sorted from blood. The receptors stem from a man aged 25 to 40 in good health.

The chain employs TRBV15 and TRBJ1-2; D possibly corresponds to TRBD1 (5 bases). Germline CDR1 reads LNHNV; CDR2 reads YYDKDF (reference sequence). CDR3 length: 15 residues. The V end lost 4 bases, the J end lost 2 bases, and 14 bases lay between the germline ends. CDR3 sequence (DNA): TGTGCCACCAGCAACGGAGCAGGGCGCAACTATGGCTACACCTTC. It encodes CATSNGAGRNYGYTF.

The chain combines TRBV19 with TRBJ2-1, with D unclear. The germline V gene encodes CDR1 LNHDA and CDR2 SQIVND (reference sequence). This CDR3 spans 15 amino acids. Trimming pared 0 bases from V and 3 bases from J, leaving 9 bases between. CDR3 sequence (DNA): TGTGCCAGTAGTATAGACGACTCCGTCTACAATGAGCAGTTCTTC. Translating gives CASSIDDSVYNEQFF.

V usage is TRBV4-1 and J usage is TRBJ2-1; D is unresolved. Germline assignment: CDR1 MGHRA and CDR2 YSYEKL. V lost 4 bases and J 4 bases, leaving 5 bases between the germline ends. The CDR3 spans 12 residues. The CDR3 coding sequence is TGCGCCAGCAGCCTGACGTACAATGAGCAGTTCTTC. Its translation is CASSLTYNEQFF.

The V call is TRBV11-2, the J call TRBJ2-5; D is uncertain. Germline V lookup: CDR1 SGHAT, CDR2 FQNNGV. The CDR3 sequence is 12 residues long. V was shortened by 8 bases and J by 3 bases, with 10 bases between the two germline ends. CDR3 bases: TGTGCCAGCTCAGCTAACGAAGAGACCCAGTACTTC. Translating it yields CASSANEETQYF.

As regards this clone: In the same sample, other DNA sequences code for this CDR3. The CDR3 DNA is TGTGCCAGCAGTTTAGGGACTGTCTACGAGCAGTACTTC. It yields the protein CASSLGTVYEQYF. The rearrangement uses TRBV28 and TRBJ2-7; TRBD2 might be the D (6 bases). Trimming cost V 2 bases and J 3 bases, with 8 bases left between them. Germline CDR1 reads MDHEN; CDR2 reads SYDVKM. This CDR3 has 13 residues.

This clone was detected only once. V usage is TRBV9 and J usage is TRBJ2-7, with TRBD2 matching 10 bases. This CDR3 is built from 15 residues. CDR1 SGDLS and CDR2 YYNGEE come from the germline V gene. J gave up 2 bases and V 3 bases, and 5 bases lay outside the gene matches. The CDR3 loop reads CASSAGTSAAYEQYF. Here the CDR3 DNA reads TGTGCCAGCAGCGCCGGGACTAGCGCCGCCTACGAGCAGTACTTC. Complete variable domain (other parts from reference TRBV9 and TRBJ2-7): DSGVTQTPKHLITATGQRVTLRCSPRSGDLSVYWYQQSLDQGLQFLIQYYNGEERAKGNILERFSAQQFPDLHSELNLSSLELGDSALYFCASSAGTSAAYEQYFGPGTRLTVT.

V is TRBV16 and J is TRBJ2-1, with 8 positions matching TRBD2. The germline V gene has CDR1 KGHSY and CDR2 FQNENV. This CDR3 spans 16 amino acids. V shed 1 base, J shed 3 bases, and the junction held 5 bases outside the gene matches. CDR3 region: CASSQLGLDVYNEQFF. In DNA form, the CDR3 reads TGTGCCAGCAGCCAATTGGGACTAGATGTCTACAATGAGCAGTTCTTC.

CDR3 amino acids: CASSLSGQFTEAFF. The DNA for the CDR3 is TGTGCCAGCAGTTTATCCGGACAGTTCACTGAAGCTTTCTTT. J is TRBJ1-1 and V is TRBV27; a weak D match, TRBD1 (6 bases). The CDR3 sequence is 14 residues long. Trimming shortened V by 0 bases and J by 4 bases, and 9 bases separated the two germline ends. CDR1 is MNHEY, CDR2 SMNVEV, per germline (reference sequence).